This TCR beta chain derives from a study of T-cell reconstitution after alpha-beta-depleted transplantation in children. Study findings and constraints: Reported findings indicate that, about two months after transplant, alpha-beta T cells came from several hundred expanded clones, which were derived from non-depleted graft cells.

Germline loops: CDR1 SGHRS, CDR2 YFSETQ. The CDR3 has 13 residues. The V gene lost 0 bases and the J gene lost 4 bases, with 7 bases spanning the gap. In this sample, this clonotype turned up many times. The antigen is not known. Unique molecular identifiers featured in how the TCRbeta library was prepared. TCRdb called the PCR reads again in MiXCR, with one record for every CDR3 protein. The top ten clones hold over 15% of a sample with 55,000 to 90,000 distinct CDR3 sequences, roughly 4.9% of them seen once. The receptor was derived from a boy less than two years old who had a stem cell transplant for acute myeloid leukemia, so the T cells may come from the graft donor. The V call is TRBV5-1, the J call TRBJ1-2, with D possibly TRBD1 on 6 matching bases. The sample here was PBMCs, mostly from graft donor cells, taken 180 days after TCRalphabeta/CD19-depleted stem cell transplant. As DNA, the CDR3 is TGCGCCAGCAGCTTGGACAGGGTCTATGGCTACACCTTC. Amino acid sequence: CASSLDRVYGYTF.